Each of the 10 T cell receptor beta chains below was sequenced from the same sample in a study of OX40 agonist ivuxolimab in advanced cancers. Sequencing was performed with immunoSEQ multiplex PCR; in TCRdb, only in-frame clones are kept and a portion is missing. The sample holds tens of thousands of clones, approximately 80% seen once. Sequenced here: CD4+ or CD8+ T cells sorted from blood, sampled in a trial of the OX40 agonist ivuxolimab. The receptors originated from an adult with an advanced solid tumor such as melanoma, head and neck, liver or kidney cancer.

This clone was found a few times. The rearrangement joins TRBV28 to TRBJ2-7, with 7 nucleotides matching TRBD2. Trimming took 4 bases from V and 3 from J; bases not matched to a gene: 9. The length of the CDR3 is 15 residues. CDR1 MDHEN and CDR2 SYDVKM come from the germline V gene. CDR3 nucleotide sequence: TGTGCCAGCAGTTCGGGGGACTACCTTGACTACGAGCAGTACTTC. Protein product: CASSSGDYLDYEQYF.

The J gene is TRBJ2-3, the V gene TRBV7-2; D perhaps matches TRBD1 (6 bases). The CDR3 is 18 residues long. V lost 1 base to trimming and J lost 8 bases, with 25 bases between them. The germline V gene encodes CDR1 SGHTA and CDR2 FQGNSA. CDR3 sequence reads: CASSLEGVVALRRGTQYF. The CDR3 nucleotides are TGTGCCAGCAGCTTAGAGGGGGTCGTGGCCCTTAGACGGGGTACGCAGTATTTT.

The chain uses TRBV7-2 and TRBJ2-1; D is perhaps TRBD1 or TRBD2 (6 bases each). Germline CDR1 is SGHTA and CDR2 is FQGNSA. CDR3 length: 12 amino acids. V was pared by 1 base and J by 10 bases, with 8 bases between. The CDR3 coding sequence is TGTGCCAGCAGCTTAGGGAGGGGGGAGCAGTTCTTC. Its protein is CASSLGRGEQFF.

This clone is classed as medium-sized. Different DNA sequences within this sample yield the same CDR3. The V and J genes are TRBV27 and TRBJ2-1; 12 bases match TRBD2. V shed 3 bases, J shed 5 bases, and the junction held 2 bases outside the gene matches. The CDR3 runs to 15 residues. The V gene's germline CDR1 is MNHEY and CDR2 SMNVEV (reference sequence). CDR3 protein: CASSLGLAGNNEQFF. Here the CDR3 DNA reads TGTGCCAGCAGTTTGGGACTAGCGGGTAACAATGAGCAGTTCTTC.

The chain employs TRBV4-2 and TRBJ2-5; perhaps TRBD1 as D (5 bases). The CDR3 spans 15 residues. Trimming pared 0 bases from V and 2 bases from J, leaving 10 bases between. The germline gives CDR1 LGHNA, CDR2 YNFKEQ. The CDR3 sequence: CASSQDTNRQETQYF. CDR3 nucleotide sequence: TGTGCCAGCAGCCAAGATACGAACAGGCAAGAGACCCAGTACTTC.

This clone turned up a few times. The gene calls are TRBV7-3 and TRBJ2-1, with D unclear. CDR1 SGHTA and CDR2 FQGTGA come from the germline V gene. Between the trimmed V and J ends, which lost 5 bases and 4 bases, there was a span of 18 bases. This CDR3 has 16 amino acids. The CDR3 here is CASSPRHLQLYNEQFF. DNA of the CDR3: TGTGCCAGCAGCCCTCGACATCTACAATTATACAATGAGCAGTTCTTC.

This chain uses TRBV4-2 with TRBJ1-2, with D uncertain. From germline, CDR1 is LGHNA and CDR2 YNFKEQ. This CDR3 comprises 15 residues. V dropped 0 bases and J dropped 2 bases, with 10 bases sitting between them. The CDR3 sequence: CASSQEGRGNYGYTF. The CDR3 DNA reads TGTGCCAGCAGCCAAGAAGGTCGGGGAAACTATGGCTACACCTTC.

This clone is a singleton in its sample. The chain is built from TRBV6-1 and TRBJ2-1; 7 nucleotides align to TRBD2. CDR3 length: 12 amino acids. The V segment lost 6 bases and the J segment 10 bases; nucleotides outside the gene matches: 6. Germline-derived CDR1 and CDR2 are MNHNS and SASEGT. CDR3 nucleotide sequence: TGTGCCAGCAGGGAGCGGGGAGGGGAGCAGTTCTTC. Translated, it gives CASRERGGEQFF.

This clone has just one count. CDR3 sequence (DNA): TGCGCCAGCAGCCGCGGGGGACAGGCCACCGAGACCCAGTACTTC. Translated, it gives CASSRGGQATETQYF. V is TRBV5-1 and J is TRBJ2-5; D might be TRBD1 (8 bases). The CDR3 is 15 amino acids. The V gene lost 4 bases and the J gene lost 5 bases, with 18 bases spanning the gap. CDR1 is SGHRS and CDR2 is YFSETQ in the germline V gene.

On this clone itself: Other DNA sequences in the same sample also yield this CDR3. The J gene is TRBJ1-1, the V gene TRBV29-1; 7 nucleotides agree with TRBD1. V dropped 6 bases and J dropped 0; count of bases not matched to a gene: 4. Germline CDR1 and CDR2: SQVTM and ANQGSEA. The CDR3 covers 13 residues. CDR3 nucleotide sequence: TGCAGCGTGGGGGGACAGATGAACACTGAAGCTTTCTTT. It translates to CSVGGQMNTEAFF. The variable domain in full, with the rest retrieved from reference TRBV29-1 and TRBJ1-1, is SAVISQKPSRDICQRGTSLTIQCQVDSQVTMMFWYRQQPGQSLTLIATANQGSEATYESGFVIDKFPISRPNLTFSTLTVSNMSPEDSSIYLCSVGGQMNTEAFFGQGTRLTVV.